Below are 15 T cell receptor beta chains sequenced from a single sample in a study of PD-L1 blockade in urothelial cancer (dated by TCRdb to 2015 to 2018). The time point label corresponds to: pretreatment peripheral blood. The receptor library was made with the immunoSEQ multiplex PCR assay. The table was pulled from immuneACCESS by TCRdb, which kept in-frame rearrangements only. Such tables lose some clones; where checked, under half of the loss comes from unresolved V genes, and the rest has no known cause. The sample table holds approximately 67,000 clones, of which 75% to 90% were seen once. In total, the top ten clones hold just under 15% of the sample. Sample: PBMCs, taken around atezolizumab (anti-PD-L1) treatment. Source of these receptors: a man aged 60-69 years with urothelial cancer.

The J gene is TRBJ2-4, the V gene TRBV29-1; D is perhaps TRBD1 (6 bases). This CDR3 is built from 12 residues. V was trimmed by 5 bases and J by 7 bases, leaving 12 bases between them. The germline V gene encodes CDR1 SQVTM and CDR2 ANQGSEA. The CDR3: CSVTQGPNIQYF. The CDR3 nucleotides read TGCAGCGTTACACAGGGACCCAACATTCAGTACTTC.

The chain links TRBV30 to TRBJ2-6, with 8 bases aligning to TRBD1. V shed 5 bases and J 2 bases; nucleotides not matched to a gene: 5. The CDR3 runs to 15 residues. Per germline, CDR1 GTSNPN and CDR2 SVGIG (reference sequence). DNA for the CDR3: TGTGCCTGGGGGGACAGGTTAGCTGGGGCCAACGTCCTGACTTTC. Its translation is CAWGDRLAGANVLTF.

V and J are TRBV7-8 and TRBJ2-3; D gene uncertain. Trimming took off 7 bases at V and 2 bases at J, with 13 bases between the two ends. There are 14 residues in the CDR3. The V gene's germline CDR1 is SGHVS and CDR2 FQNEAQ. The CDR3 reads CASNRDLYTDTQYF. The CDR3 DNA sequence: TGTGCCAGCAATCGAGACTTATACACAGATACGCAGTATTTT.

This clone was detected only a few times. The chain employs TRBV19 and TRBJ1-4; TRBD1 might be the D (6 bases). Per the germline V gene, CDR1 is LNHDA and CDR2 is SQIVND (reference sequence). The CDR3 has 16 amino acids. V was pared by 5 bases and J by 8 bases, with 21 bases between. Here the CDR3 reads CASSPGQWDIGEKLFF. The DNA of the CDR3 is TGTGCCAGTAGTCCTGGGCAGTGGGACATCGGAGAAAAACTGTTTTTT.

The rearrangement uses TRBV7-6 and TRBJ2-1, with TRBD2 matching 11 bases. There are 16 residues in the CDR3. J was trimmed by 10 bases and V by 0 bases; bases with no gene match: 8. From germline, CDR1 is SGHVS and CDR2 FNYEAQ. Written as DNA, the CDR3 is TGTGCCAGCAGCTTAGCGGAGATAGCGGGGGGGCGAGAGCAGTTCTTC. This encodes CASSLAEIAGGREQFF. The full variable domain, rest sourced from reference TRBV7-6 and TRBJ2-1, is GAGVSQSPRYKVTKRGQDVALRCDPISGHVSLYWYRQALGQGPEFLTYFNYEAQQDKSGLPNDRFSAERPEGSISTLTIQRTEQRDSAMYRCASSLAEIAGGREQFFGPGTRLTVL.

The chain joins TRBV9 to TRBJ1-6; no definite D call. The germline V gene has CDR1 SGDLS and CDR2 YYNGEE. Trimming left V 2 bases short and J 0 bases short, with 6 bases between. The CDR3 extends over 15 amino acids. CDR3 sequence (DNA): TGTGCCAGCAGCGTTCAGGACTCCTATAATTCACCCCTCCACTTT. Encoded protein: CASSVQDSYNSPLHF.

This chain joins TRBV7-6 and TRBJ2-1, with a possible D match to TRBD1 (5 bases). Germline CDR1 SGHVS, CDR2 FNYEAQ. The V end lost 2 bases, the J end lost 5 bases, and 10 bases lay between the germline ends. The CDR3 length is 14 residues. CDR3 nucleotide sequence: TGTGCCAGCAGCTTACCAGGGATGAACAATGAGCAGTTCTTC. Amino acids: CASSLPGMNNEQFF.

This clone turned up a few times. Other DNA variants within this sample encode the same CDR3. This chain uses TRBV5-1 with TRBJ1-4; 8 bases map to TRBD1. J gave up 4 bases and V 3 bases, and 2 bases lay outside the gene matches. CDR3 length equals 14 residues. Looked up from germline, CDR1 is SGHRS and CDR2 is YFSETQ. DNA of the CDR3: TGCGCCAGCAGCTCAGGACAGGGTAATGAAAAACTGTTTTTT. Its translation: CASSSGQGNEKLFF.

A word on this clone: One end of the junction is discordant with germline, which a read error may explain. The chain uses TRBV5-8 and TRBJ1-2; TRBD1 matches at 10 bases. Per the germline V gene, CDR1 is SGHTS and CDR2 is YDEGEE. This CDR3 has 13 amino acids. The CDR3 loop is CASRQGAVYDYTF. CDR3 nucleotide sequence: TGTGCCAGCCGACAGGGGGCCGTCTATGACTACACCTTC.

The rearrangement joins TRBV28 to TRBJ2-7; perhaps TRBD2 as D (6 bases). Germline values: CDR1 MDHEN, CDR2 SYDVKM. This CDR3 region has 15 residues. Trimming shortened V by 4 bases and J by 0 bases, and 13 bases separated the two germline ends. Here the CDR3 reads CASSSRGSSSYEQYF. The CDR3 nucleotides are TGTGCCAGCAGTTCCCGGGGGAGTAGCTCCTACGAGCAGTACTTC.

This clone has just one count. The DNA of the CDR3 is TGTGCCAGCAGCCCAGGACAGAAGCAGTTCTTC. This encodes CASSPGQKQFF. V and J are TRBV11-2 and TRBJ2-1, with a possible D match to TRBD1 (6 bases). Germline assignment: CDR1 SGHAT and CDR2 FQNNGV. Between the trimmed V and J ends, which lost 5 bases and 11 bases, there was a span of 10 bases. The CDR3 sequence is 11 residues long.

This clone showed up just a few times. The CDR3 coding sequence is TGTGCCAGCAGCTTAGGGACTACAACTGTAGAGACCCAGTACTTC. Its translation is CASSLGTTTVETQYF. The gene calls are TRBV7-8 and TRBJ2-5, with D tentatively TRBD2 (6 bases). Trimming removed 1 base at V and 4 bases at J, with 13 bases between. Germline CDR1 and CDR2: SGHVS and FQNEAQ. This CDR3 contains 15 residues.

The chain uses TRBV4-3 and TRBJ2-1; the D is unclear. This CDR3 has 16 amino acids. The germline gives CDR1 LGHNA, CDR2 YSLEER. V lost 0 bases to trimming and J lost 1 base, with 10 bases between them. The CDR3 coding sequence is TGCGCCAGCAGCCAAGACGCTACGGTGTCCTACAATGAGCAGTTCTTC. It translates to CASSQDATVSYNEQFF.

The chain joins TRBV5-6 to TRBJ2-3; D is unresolved. V gave up 1 base and J gave up 1 base, with 7 bases separating them. The CDR3 extends over 14 amino acids. Germline V CDR1 and CDR2: SGHDT, YYEEEE. Written as DNA, the CDR3 is TGTGCCAGCAGCTTGTTTGAGGGCACAGATACGCAGTATTTT. Its translation: CASSLFEGTDTQYF.

V gene TRBV29-1 combines with J gene TRBJ1-4, with TRBD1 identical over 9 bases. The ends lost 7 bases at V and 8 bases at J; junction bases unmatched: 8. Germline values: CDR1 SQVTM, CDR2 ANQGSEA. The CDR3 has 13 residues. CDR3 residues: CSASQGAGEKLFF. The CDR3 DNA follows: TGCAGCGCTTCACAGGGGGCAGGGGAAAAACTGTTTTTT.